This entry concerns a single TCR beta chain. Sequencing used immunoSEQ multiplex PCR; TCRdb keeps in-frame clones, though not all of them. Of 250,000 to 350,000 clones listed, about 92% are singletons. The source of the sample is a study of blood T cell repertoires in COVID-19. Participants, about 18 to 90 years old, spanned 25 or so US areas. Donors in Cohort 3 who had recovered were those with two negative PCRs, healthcare professional clearance, or resolution of their symptoms. Germline assignment: CDR1 SGHTA and CDR2 FQGNSA. The CDR3 contains 16 residues. The V gene lost 5 bases and the J gene lost 9 bases, with 23 bases spanning the gap.

The TCR comes from a man in his fifties or sixties who had recovered from COVID-19. This chain uses TRBV7-2 with TRBJ2-1; D is possibly TRBD2 (6 bases). The source material was PBMCs or T cells enriched from blood (not recorded which). In DNA form, the CDR3 reads TGTGCCAGCAGCCCGTGGGGCGGGGTTGGCTCAGGTGAGCAGTTCTTC. Its protein product is CASSPWGGVGSGEQFF.